This T cell receptor beta chain comes out of a study of blood T cells in healthy people across ages. A note on this clonotype: Its antigen is not identified. The junction and the germline gene differ at one end; a read error may be behind it.

There are 14 residues in the CDR3. CDR1 is SNHLY, CDR2 FYNNEI, per germline. A J-beta primer mix and a sample-barcoded 5' primer were used in a second PCR of about 7 to 12 cycles. TCRdb independently ran MiXCR on the 5' RACE reads; one entry per CDR3 protein. The sample shows roughly 800,000 distinct CDR3 sequences, roughly 60% of them seen only once. Study-wide results and limits: Diversity of TCR beta correlated strongly with naive T cell percentage.

This receptor was identified in a man under 40 in good health. The chain uses TRBV2 and TRBJ2-5; 8 bases are shared with TRBD2. Sequencing was carried out using blood. DNA of the CDR3: TGTGCCAGCGGTGAAGCGGGGGTAGGGGAGACCCAGTACTTC. Protein product: CASGEAGVGETQYF.